The clone carrying this T cell receptor (beta chain) was found a few times. Its target is unknown. This sample was included in a study of response to subunit inactivated influenza vaccine. Study-wide findings and caveats: Every seasonal influenza vaccination brings in few new T cells, the authors suggested.

From the RT-PCR reads, TCRdb called clonotypes with MiXCR, one entry per CDR3 protein. The data show about 540,000 distinct CDR3 sequences, 14% seen once. Germline V gene sequence: CDR1 SEHNR, CDR2 FQNEAQ (reference sequence). The CDR3 is 16 amino acids. V was clipped by 1 base and J by 5 bases, with 15 bases between them. The source material was PBMCs from blood, sampled 11 to 12 days after vaccination. The chain carries TRBV7-9 and TRBJ2-1, with a possible D match to TRBD2 (6 bases). This sequence originates from a man aged 50 or older who received an inactivated influenza vaccine. The CDR3 protein is CASSLVWGTQNNEQFF. CDR3 in DNA: TGTGCCAGCAGCTTAGTTTGGGGGACTCAGAACAATGAGCAGTTCTTC.